This T cell receptor (beta chain) was sequenced in a study of cytomegalovirus exposure and HLA in healthy donors. The overall study: Unique TCRs numbering some 80 million, obtained from HLA-typed donors, made up an early data release.

Overall study results and limits: Presence/absence analyses supposed approximately even sequencing depth among donors. Cytomegalovirus-associated TCR beta chains were listed, numbering 164.

The CDR3 is 14 residues long. Germline-derived CDR1 and CDR2 are KGHSH and LQKENI. After removal of 8 bases from V and 0 bases from J, the junction contained 7 bases not matched to a gene. A multiplex PCR was run with 60 Vbeta primers and 13 Jbeta primers. Clones were read by immunoSEQ multiplex PCR, and TCRdb kept only the in-frame ones, dropping some. The repertoire has 100,000 to 150,000 clones, roughly 68% of them found once; the top ten carry roughly 4%. Each donor was nominally healthy when sampled (though unrecorded immune exposures were likely). A note on this clone: Its antigen is still unknown.

The source of this sequence is a woman between 50 and 59 years old in good health and CMV-seropositive. Sequencing was done on a sample of PBMCs. The rearrangement links TRBV18 to TRBJ2-7; 7 nucleotides line up with TRBD2. The CDR3: CASTIGLVSYEQYF. The DNA for the CDR3 is TGTGCCAGCACGATCGGACTAGTCTCCTACGAGCAGTACTTC.